This T cell receptor beta chain was recovered during a study of blood T cell repertoires in COVID-19. Study-level background: From T cells, B-cell-depleted T cells, or PBMCs came the material, which was cDNA or gDNA.

This clone was counted a single time. After removal of 5 bases from V and 6 bases from J, the junction contained 4 bases not matched to a gene. The CDR3 spans 14 residues. CDR1 is SGDLS, CDR2 YYNGEE, per germline. In the original analysis: Counts of nucleated cells, estimated from reference gene primer amplification, were obtained. Sequenced by immunoSEQ multiplex PCR; TCRdb stores in-frame clones only, minus some. V and J calls and clone size are given by that table; D and trimming were obtained from the DNA. In the table there are 240,000 or so clones, roughly 87% of which are singletons. The clonotype originates from a woman in her twenties or thirties with acute or convalescent COVID-19. Sequencing was carried out using peripheral blood. The V and J genes are TRBV9 and TRBJ2-1; 11 bases fit TRBD2. The CDR3 nucleotides read TGTGCCAGCAGTTTAGCGGGAGGGGCCAATGAGCAGTTCTTC. Its protein is CASSLAGGANEQFF.